Listed below are T cell receptor beta chains from one sample, sequenced in a study of patients and donors after allogeneic stem cell transplantation. TCRdb passed the RT-PCR reads through MiXCR, listing each CDR3 protein once. Of roughly 200,000 distinct CDR3 sequences in the sample, around two fifths were seen once. The material sequenced was blood, either unsorted or a sorted T cell fraction (not recorded which). The receptor set was obtained from a human donor who was either an allogeneic HSCT recipient or a stem cell or donor lymphocyte infusion donor (not recorded which). It is not recorded whose cells these are; they may come from a transplant donor. CDR3s include the opening cysteine and the closing phenylalanine or tryptophan. Fields, in order: J gene, clone size, V gene, D gene, CDR3 protein, CDR3 DNA. D genes are given only for firm matches. Size is stated for part of the rows, as once, few or many counts, or as a class when the clone is expanded.

>TRBJ2-5|many|TRBV5-1|.
CASSLGQETQYF
TGCGCCAGCAGCTTGGGCCAAGAGACCCAGTACTTC
>TRBJ1-6|.|TRBV5-1|.
CASSLFPEDNSPLHF
TGCGCCAGCAGCTTGTTCCCGGAAGATAATTCACCCCTCCACTTT
>TRBJ2-3|few|TRBV7-9|TRBD2
CASSFPGLAGTDTQYF
TGTGCCAGCAGCTTCCCGGGACTAGCGGGCACAGATACGCAGTATTTT
>TRBJ1-2|.|TRBV9|.
CASSVPGAGYTF
TGTGCCAGCAGCGTCCCGGGTGCTGGCTACACCTTC
>TRBJ2-5|few|TRBV6-2/TRBV6-3|.
CASSYEGGKETQYF
TGTGCCAGCAGTTACGAGGGAGGAAAAGAGACCCAGTACTTC
>TRBJ1-3|.|TRBV5-1|.
CASSLVQGSGNTIYF
TGCGCCAGCAGCTTGGTTCAAGGGTCTGGAAACACCATATATTTT
>TRBJ2-5|.|TRBV5-1|TRBD2
CASSLGSTSEETQYF
TGCGCCAGCAGCTTGGGATCGACTAGCGAAGAGACCCAGTACTTC
>TRBJ1-1|few|TRBV7-9|.
CASSFSDRNTEAFF
TGTGCCAGCAGCTTTTCGGACAGGAACACTGAAGCTTTCTTT
>TRBJ2-1|few|TRBV20-1|TRBD2
CSARGKRGRTYNEQFF
TGCAGTGCTAGAGGGAAGCGGGGGAGAACCTACAATGAGCAGTTCTTC
>TRBJ2-2|few|TRBV6-6|.
CASTNTGELFF
TGTGCCAGCACCAACACCGGGGAGCTGTTTTTT
>TRBJ2-7|few|TRBV5-1|.
CASSLTGYEQYF
TGTGCCAGCAGCTTAACAGGGTACGAGCAGTACTTC
>TRBJ1-2|.|TRBV20-1|.
CSAADWVNGYTF
TGCAGTGCGGCGGACTGGGTCAATGGCTACACCTTC
>TRBJ2-5|few|TRBV28|TRBD1
CASSFGTGGRKTQYF
TGTGCCAGCAGTTTCGGGACAGGGGGCAGAAAGACCCAGTACTTC
>TRBJ1-5|.|TRBV25-1|.
CASSELNSNQPQHF
TGTGCCAGCAGTGAACTGAATAGCAATCAGCCCCAGCATTTT
>TRBJ1-1|.|TRBV2|.
CASTPSRGIAEAFF
TGTGCCAGCACGCCCTCGAGGGGGATAGCTGAAGCTTTCTTT
>TRBJ2-7|.|TRBV20-1|.
CSARERAYEQYF
TGCAGTGCTAGAGAAAGGGCCTACGAGCAGTACTTC
>TRBJ2-3|.|TRBV12-3/TRBV12-4|.
CASSPRQETDTQYF
TGTGCCAGCAGTCCGCGACAGGAAACAGATACGCAGTATTTT